Sequencing of this T cell receptor beta chain was carried out in a study of cytomegalovirus exposure and HLA in healthy donors. Broader study findings: The study put about 180 TCR beta chains on its list as cytomegalovirus-associated. Trimming of TCR beta V- and J-genes showed a link, identified in a later analysis, to a missense DCLRE1C variant. Per a prior analysis, the majority of TCR beta V segments were productive roughly 90% or roughly 30% of the time. The classifier was said to identify cytomegalovirus status with high specificity and sensitivity.

With respect to this clone: The antigen is undetermined.

CDR1 is LNHDA, CDR2 SQIVND, per germline (reference sequence). V was pared by 1 base and J by 0 bases, with 6 bases between. The CDR3 runs to 15 residues. PCR involved 60 Vbeta and 13 Jbeta primers. The protocol was immunoSEQ multiplex PCR, while the TCRdb copy is restricted to in-frame clones and leaves out a portion. The sample includes around 180,000 clones, 75% to 85% of them seen just once. The sequenced sample was PBMCs. This chain uses TRBV19 with TRBJ2-2, with D possibly TRBD1 on 5 matching bases. This receptor was obtained from a woman aged 50 to 60 in good health and CMV-seronegative. CDR3 DNA sequence: TGTGCCAGTAGTATAGTACAGGCGAACACCGGGGAGCTGTTTTTT. It specifies CASSIVQANTGELFF.